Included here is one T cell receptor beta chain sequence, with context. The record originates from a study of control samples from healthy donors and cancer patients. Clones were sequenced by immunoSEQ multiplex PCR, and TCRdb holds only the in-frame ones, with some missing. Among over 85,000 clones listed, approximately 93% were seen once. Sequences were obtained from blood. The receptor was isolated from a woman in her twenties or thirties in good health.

The CDR3 DNA follows: TGCAGCGTTGATGGACAGTTCGAAGCTAGCACAGATACGCAGTATTTT. It is translated as CSVDGQFEASTDTQYF. V is TRBV29-1 and J is TRBJ2-3, with D perhaps matching TRBD1 (6 bases). Germline V gene lookup returns CDR1 SQVTM and CDR2 ANQGSEA. V was cut by 3 bases and J by 0 bases, with 16 bases left in between. The CDR3 sequence is 16 residues long.